Below, 31 T cell receptor beta chains from the same sample are listed, as sequenced in a study of blood T cells in healthy people across ages. With a J-beta primer mix and a sample-barcoded 5' primer, a second PCR ran about 6 to 11 cycles. TCRdb re-derived calls from the 5' RACE reads in MiXCR, one entry per CDR3 protein. The sample holds about 730,000 distinct CDR3 sequences, roughly 44% seen once. Sequencing was performed on blood. Receptor source: a woman aged 60-75 years in good health.

This clonotype was detected only a few times. The chain employs TRBV15 and TRBJ2-2, with 10 bases fitting TRBD2. J lost 2 bases, V lost 1 base, and 10 bases had no gene match. This CDR3 is 19 amino acids long. Germline V CDR1 and CDR2: LNHNV, YYDKDF (reference sequence). The DNA for the CDR3 is TGTGCCACCAGCAGAGGAGGGAATAGCGGGGGGTTAAACACCGGGGAGCTGTTTTTT. Encoded protein: CATSRGGNSGGLNTGELFF.

This clonotype was observed a few times. The rearrangement links TRBV6-5 to TRBJ1-4; D is unclear. Germline CDR1 is MNHEY and CDR2 is SVGAGI. V lost 7 bases, J lost 8 bases, and 11 bases lay in between. CDR3 length: 12 amino acids. The CDR3 protein is CASTPSGEKLFF. The CDR3, as DNA: TGTGCCAGCACTCCCTCGGGGGAAAAACTGTTTTTT.

In the case of this clonotype: One end of the junction does not line up with germline, which may come from a read error. The chain links TRBV9 to TRBJ1-6; no clear D. This CDR3 has 14 residues. Germline V gene sequence: CDR1 SGDLS, CDR2 YYNGEE. The CDR3 coding sequence is TGTGCCAGCAGCGAGAAGTTAGGTAATGCACCCCTCCACTTT. Its translation: CASSEKLGNAPLHF.

This chain joins TRBV20-1 and TRBJ2-1; tentatively, D is TRBD2 (6 bases). Trimming removed 4 bases at V and 8 bases at J, with 21 bases between. The CDR3 has 15 residues. The germline CDR1 and CDR2 sequences are DFQATT and SNEGSKA (reference sequence). CDR3: CSATGLRVGSDEQFF. The CDR3 DNA follows: TGCAGTGCTACCGGACTACGAGTAGGGTCCGATGAGCAGTTCTTC.

V is TRBV12-3 or TRBV12-4 and J is TRBJ2-5, with D perhaps assigned TRBD1 or TRBD2 (6 bases each). The V end was cut by 8 bases, the J end by 4 bases, with 23 bases between. The CDR3 is 16 residues long. CDR3 loop: CASALGGGKGVETQYF. As DNA, the CDR3 is TGTGCCAGCGCCCTCGGAGGGGGTAAAGGTGTAGAGACCCAGTACTTC.

This clonotype was counted between two and nine times. The chain combines TRBV7-9 with TRBJ1-2; D is possibly TRBD1 (5 bases). Trimming took 5 bases from V and 8 from J, leaving 12 bases between them. Germline-derived CDR1 and CDR2 are SEHNR and FQNEAQ (reference sequence). The CDR3 is made up of 12 amino acids. CDR3 in amino acids: CASSTRQLGYTF. The CDR3 nucleotides read TGTGCCAGCAGCACGCGACAGTTAGGCTACACCTTC.

The chain combines TRBV20-1 with TRBJ2-5, with D perhaps TRBD1 or TRBD2 (5 bases each). Looked up from germline, CDR1 is DFQATT and CDR2 is SNEGSKA (reference sequence). There are 15 residues in the CDR3. The germline V and J ends were trimmed by 0 bases and 5 bases, with 16 bases remaining between them. CDR3 amino acids: CSARELGTGRETQYF. The CDR3 DNA reads as TGCAGTGCTAGAGAGTTGGGGACCGGCAGGGAGACCCAGTACTTC.

The chain carries TRBV3-1 and TRBJ2-4; a weak D match, TRBD2 (6 bases). Germline V CDR1 and CDR2: LGHDT, YNNKEL (reference sequence). The CDR3 is made up of 16 amino acids. Trimming removed 4 bases at V and 1 base at J, with 14 bases between. Here the CDR3 reads CASSRTGGAAKNIQYF. The CDR3 region has the DNA TGTGCCAGCAGCCGGACCGGAGGGGCTGCCAAAAACATTCAGTACTTC.

This clonotype showed up just a few times. V usage is TRBV24-1 and J usage is TRBJ1-2, with unresolved D. V was pared by 4 bases and J by 1 base, with 6 bases between. This CDR3 has 13 amino acids. Germline V gene sequence: CDR1 KGHDR, CDR2 SFDVKD. The CDR3 DNA is TGTGCCACCAGTGACGACTTTAACTATGGCTACACCTTC. It translates to CATSDDFNYGYTF.

The sample holds one count of this clonotype. The chain uses TRBV9 and TRBJ2-1; TRBD2 might be the D (6 bases). Looked up from germline, CDR1 is SGDLS and CDR2 is YYNGEE. This CDR3 comprises 16 residues. Trimming took 0 bases from V and 0 from J, leaving 10 bases between them. This chain's CDR3 is CASSVDGGNSYNEQFF. Written as DNA, the CDR3 is TGTGCCAGCAGCGTAGATGGCGGGAACTCCTACAATGAGCAGTTCTTC. The whole variable domain, remainder taken from reference TRBV9 and TRBJ2-1, is DSGVTQTPKHLITATGQRVTLRCSPRSGDLSVYWYQQSLDQGLQFLIQYYNGEERAKGNILERFSAQQFPDLHSELNLSSLELGDSALYFCASSVDGGNSYNEQFFGPGTRLTVL.

CDR3 in amino acids: CSAGSWDSNQPQHF. The DNA of the CDR3 is TGCAGCGCGGGTAGCTGGGATAGCAATCAGCCCCAGCATTTT. The rearrangement joins TRBV29-1 to TRBJ1-5; D is uncertain. CDR1 is SQVTM and CDR2 is ANQGSEA in the germline V gene. This CDR3 region has 14 residues. Trimming removed 7 bases at V and 0 bases at J, with 13 bases between.

This clonotype came up a few times. J is TRBJ1-5 and V is TRBV12-3 or TRBV12-4, with D perhaps TRBD1 (6 bases). Trimming removed 5 bases from V and 2 bases from J, with 28 bases in between. There are 20 residues in the CDR3. The CDR3 sequence is CASSVLRQAPLYEGNQPQHF. The DNA of the CDR3 is TGTGCCAGCAGTGTCCTACGACAGGCGCCTCTCTATGAAGGCAATCAGCCCCAGCATTTT.

This chain connects TRBV5-6 to TRBJ2-7; tentatively, D is TRBD1 or TRBD2 (5 bases each). This CDR3 spans 16 amino acids. V lost 0 bases, J lost 0 bases, and 13 bases lay in between. The V gene's germline CDR1 is SGHDT and CDR2 YYEEEE. The CDR3 DNA sequence: TGTGCCAGCAGCTTGGAATGGGGGAGCTCCTCCTACGAGCAGTACTTC. Its protein is CASSLEWGSSSYEQYF.

The chain recombines TRBV25-1 with TRBJ2-5; TRBD1 might be the D (6 bases). V was clipped by 2 bases and J by 1 base, with 14 bases between them. The germline V gene has CDR1 MGHDK and CDR2 SYGVNS. The CDR3 sequence is 16 residues long. This chain's CDR3 is CASSEGPGTLQETQYF. The CDR3 coding sequence is TGTGCCAGCAGTGAAGGCCCGGGGACACTCCAAGAGACCCAGTACTTC.

The chain joins TRBV10-3 to TRBJ1-4; D may be TRBD1 (5 bases). Germline V gene data show CDR1 as ENHRY and CDR2 as SYGVKD. This CDR3 spans 15 amino acids. V gave up 3 bases and J gave up 0 bases, with 8 bases separating them. This CDR3 reads CAISDQGATNEKLFF. DNA for the CDR3: TGTGCCATCAGTGACCAGGGTGCAACTAATGAAAAACTGTTTTTT.

This rearrangement joins TRBV4-1 to TRBJ2-5; D is perhaps TRBD1 (5 bases). The ends were cut back, 2 bases at V and 11 bases at J, with 18 bases in the middle. Germline lookup yields CDR1 MGHRA and CDR2 YSYEKL. The CDR3 loop spans 14 amino acids. The CDR3 region is CASSQIDSGAEQYF. The CDR3 DNA is TGCGCCAGCAGCCAAATCGACAGTGGCGCGGAGCAGTACTTC.

The CDR3 DNA is TGCAGTGCTAGAACTGGGACTAGCGAGAAAGAGACCCAGTACTTC. Translated, it gives CSARTGTSEKETQYF. The V gene is TRBV20-1, the J gene TRBJ2-5; 10 bases map to TRBD2. Per the germline V gene, CDR1 is DFQATT and CDR2 is SNEGSKA (reference sequence). This CDR3 has 15 residues. The J segment lost 3 bases and the V segment lost 2 bases, leaving 6 bases of the junction unmatched.

This clonotype was counted once. The chain has TRBV7-8 and TRBJ2-7, with D perhaps matching TRBD2 (5 bases). Germline lookup yields CDR1 SGHVS and CDR2 FQNEAQ. This CDR3 region has 14 residues. V was shortened by 5 bases and J by 7 bases, with 18 bases between the two germline ends. The CDR3 nucleotides read TGTGCCAGCAGCGTGGGCGACCCTACGGGGGAGCAGTACTTC. It encodes CASSVGDPTGEQYF.

In this sample, this clonotype turned up a few times. This sequence joins TRBV7-2 and TRBJ2-1, with a weak D call TRBD1 (6 bases). Per germline, CDR1 SGHTA and CDR2 FQGNSA. V was cut by 6 bases and J by 0 bases, with 12 bases left in between. This CDR3 is built from 15 residues. CDR3 loop: CASRRTGISYNEQFF. For the CDR3, the DNA is TGTGCCAGCAGGCGCACAGGGATCTCCTACAATGAGCAGTTCTTC.

In this sample, this clonotype turned up many times. The chain combines TRBV20-1 with TRBJ2-5; the D gene is possibly TRBD2 (6 bases). The V and J ends lost 3 bases and 1 base respectively, with 15 bases between them. Germline-derived CDR1 and CDR2 are DFQATT and SNEGSKA (reference sequence). The length of the CDR3 is 15 residues. The chain's CDR3 is CSARGLGRGQETQYF. CDR3 nucleotide sequence: TGCAGTGCTAGGGGACTCGGACGCGGCCAAGAGACCCAGTACTTC.

V is TRBV6-2 or TRBV6-3 and J is TRBJ2-2, with 9 bases identical to TRBD2. The V and J ends lost 7 bases and 6 bases, in that order; junction bases with no gene match: 12. Germline V gives CDR1 MNHEY, CDR2 SVGEGT. The CDR3 runs to 16 residues. The CDR3, as DNA: TGTGCCAGCATATGGCTAGCGGGGTCCTTTCCCGGGGAGCTGTTTTTT. Its translation is CASIWLAGSFPGELFF.

This clonotype was picked up a small number of times. The gene calls are TRBV6-1 and TRBJ2-1, with 7 bases that match TRBD1. Trimming at V came to 6 bases and at J to 4 bases, leaving 12 bases not matched to a gene. The CDR3 is made up of 16 amino acids. Per germline, CDR1 MNHNS and CDR2 SASEGT. This chain's CDR3 is CASSALDREPYNEQFF. The CDR3 coding sequence is TGTGCCAGCAGCGCCCTCGACAGGGAACCATACAATGAGCAGTTCTTC.

The V call is TRBV4-2, the J call TRBJ2-7; weak D call: TRBD1 (5 bases). Between the trimmed V and J ends, which lost 0 bases and 0 bases, there was a span of 12 bases. The CDR3 totals 16 residues. Per the germline V gene, CDR1 is LGHNA and CDR2 is YNFKEQ. In nucleotides, the CDR3 is TGTGCCAGCAGCCAAGATCTAGTGACAGCCTCCTACGAGCAGTACTTC. Translation gives CASSQDLVTASYEQYF.

This chain links TRBV28 with TRBJ2-5, with D possibly called TRBD1 or TRBD2 (5 bases each). The DNA end lines up better with TRBJ2-7; the J call may be wrong. Germline lookup yields CDR1 MDHEN and CDR2 SYDVKM. The CDR3 sequence is 14 residues long. Here the CDR3 DNA reads TGTGCCAGCAGTGTGGGAGCAGGGTTATACGAGCAGTACTTC. Encoded protein: CASSVGAGLYEQYF.

About this clonotype: The junction does not match germline at one end; this may be a read error. This chain uses TRBV5-1 with TRBJ2-1; D perhaps matches TRBD2 (6 bases). CDR3 size: 14 residues. CDR1 is SGHRS, CDR2 YFSETQ, per germline. The CDR3 here is CASSRDGGYNGQFF. CDR3 coding DNA: TGCGCCAGCAGCCGGGACGGAGGGTACAATGGGCAGTTCTTC.

Concerning this clonotype: A clone one base away is much larger, so this may be a read error. The rearrangement joins TRBV25-1 to TRBJ2-6; tentatively, D is TRBD2 (5 bases). Germline CDR1 reads MGHDK; CDR2 reads SYGVNS. The CDR3 has 16 amino acids. Trimming removed 2 bases from V and 3 bases from J, with 11 bases in between. The CDR3 coding sequence is TGTGCCAGCAGTGAAGGTGAGGGCTTTGGGGCCAACGTCCTGACTTTC. Residues: CASSEGEGFGANVLTF.

This clonotype has more than one count but fewer than ten. The chain joins TRBV7-9 to TRBJ2-3; no definite D call. This CDR3 contains 11 residues. Germline V gene lookup returns CDR1 SEHNR and CDR2 FQNEAQ (reference sequence). Trimming removed 7 bases at V and 11 bases at J, with 13 bases between. CDR3 bases: TGTGCCAGCACCCTGAAAATCGAGCAGTATTTT. This sequence encodes CASTLKIEQYF.

This chain connects TRBV5-1 to TRBJ2-3; TRBD2 matches 12 bases. Germline CDR1 SGHRS, CDR2 YFSETQ. With V trimmed by 4 bases and J by 3 bases, 9 bases remained unmatched. This CDR3 has 17 residues. CDR3 region: CASSPRLAGERTDTQYF. CDR3 in DNA: TGCGCCAGCAGCCCCCGACTAGCGGGAGAACGTACAGATACGCAGTATTTT.

A few counts support this clonotype. J is TRBJ1-1 and V is TRBV7-2, with TRBD1 matching over 10 bases. Per germline, CDR1 SGHTA and CDR2 FQGNSA. Losses at the gene ends were 5 bases for V and 5 bases for J; bases not matched to a gene: 14. The CDR3 is 17 amino acids. The CDR3 sequence: CASSVTGGPRVRTEAFF. The CDR3 DNA follows: TGTGCCAGCAGCGTGACAGGGGGCCCTAGGGTGAGGACTGAAGCTTTCTTT.

The chain uses TRBV27 and TRBJ2-5; D possibly matches TRBD1 or TRBD2 (5 bases each). This CDR3 has 13 residues. The V end was cut by 6 bases, the J end by 2 bases, with 10 bases between. Looked up from germline, CDR1 is MNHEY and CDR2 is SMNVEV (reference sequence). In DNA, the CDR3 is TGTGCCAGCAGGAGGGGAGATCAAGAGACCCAGTACTTC. This encodes CASRRGDQETQYF.

The rearrangement links TRBV4-1 to TRBJ2-3; D is perhaps TRBD2 (6 bases). V was clipped by 0 bases and J by 3 bases, with 13 bases between them. CDR1 is MGHRA and CDR2 is YSYEKL in the germline V gene. CDR3 length: 16 amino acids. The CDR3: CASSQDPGVVTDTQYF. For the CDR3, the DNA is TGCGCCAGCAGCCAAGATCCGGGAGTTGTGACAGATACGCAGTATTTT.